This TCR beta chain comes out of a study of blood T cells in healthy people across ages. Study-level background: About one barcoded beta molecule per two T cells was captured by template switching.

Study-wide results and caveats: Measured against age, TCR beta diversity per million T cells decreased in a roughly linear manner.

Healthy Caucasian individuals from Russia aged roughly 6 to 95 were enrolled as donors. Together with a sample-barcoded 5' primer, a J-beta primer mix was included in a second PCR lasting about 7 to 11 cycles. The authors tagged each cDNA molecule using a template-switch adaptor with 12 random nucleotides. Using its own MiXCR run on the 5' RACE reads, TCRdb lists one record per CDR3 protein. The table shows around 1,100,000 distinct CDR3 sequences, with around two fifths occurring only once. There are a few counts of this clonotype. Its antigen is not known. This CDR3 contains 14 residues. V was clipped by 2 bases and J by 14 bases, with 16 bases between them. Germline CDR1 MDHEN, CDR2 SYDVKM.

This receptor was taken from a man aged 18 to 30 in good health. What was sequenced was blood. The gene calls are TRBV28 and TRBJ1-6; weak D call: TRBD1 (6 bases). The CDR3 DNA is TGTGCCAGCAGTTTAAACAGGGCCCCAGGATCCCTCCACTTT. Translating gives CASSLNRAPGSLHF.